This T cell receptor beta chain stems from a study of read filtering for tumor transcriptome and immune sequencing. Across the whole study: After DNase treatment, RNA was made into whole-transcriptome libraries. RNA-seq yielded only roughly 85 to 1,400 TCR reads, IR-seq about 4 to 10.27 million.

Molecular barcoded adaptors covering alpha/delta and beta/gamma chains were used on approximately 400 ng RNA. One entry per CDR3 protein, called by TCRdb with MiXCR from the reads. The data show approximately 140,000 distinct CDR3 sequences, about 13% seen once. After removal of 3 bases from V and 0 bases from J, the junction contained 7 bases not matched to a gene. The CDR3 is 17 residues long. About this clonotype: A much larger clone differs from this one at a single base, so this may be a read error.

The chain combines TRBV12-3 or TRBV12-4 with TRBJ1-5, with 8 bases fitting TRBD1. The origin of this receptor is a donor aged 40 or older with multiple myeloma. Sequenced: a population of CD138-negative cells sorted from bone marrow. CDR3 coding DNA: TGTGCCAGCAGTTTGTGGCAGGGGGCGAGTAGCAATCAGCCCCAGCATTTT. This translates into CASSLWQGASSNQPQHF.